A selection of T cell receptor beta chains follows, all from one sample in a study of T cell responses to AZD1222 COVID-19 vaccine. Sequencing was performed with immunoSEQ multiplex PCR; in TCRdb, only in-frame clones are kept and a portion is missing. Here the sample spans about 97,000 clones, nearly 90% being singletons. Sequences were derived from peripheral blood, sampled on day 0 of AZD1222 vaccination. The receptors here all came from an adult in good health. The CDR3 runs from the conserved cysteine through the conserved F or W. The order of the fields is clone size, D gene, J gene, V gene, CDR3 DNA, CDR3 protein. A D gene is named only where the DNA matches it firmly. Not all rows give a size; the values are once, few, many and, for expanded clones, a class.

-,TRBD1,TRBJ1-5,TRBV7-2,TGTGCCAGCAGCTCCGATATCGGGACAGACATAATGCCCCAGCATTTT,CASSSDIGTDIMPQHF
-,-,TRBJ2-1,TRBV20-1,TGCAGTGCTAGAGAGGCGGGGGAGCAGTTCTTC,CSAREAGEQFF
-,-,TRBJ1-6,TRBV10-2,TGCGCCAGCCTGTGGGGGGAAGGTTCACCCCTCCACTTT,CASLWGEGSPLHF
-,-,TRBJ1-3,TRBV18,TGTGCCAGCTCACCGGACAGTGGAAACACCATATATTTT,CASSPDSGNTIYF
-,-,TRBJ2-1,TRBV18,TGTGCCAGCTCCTCCGGACAGTACAATGAGCAGTTCTTC,CASSSGQYNEQFF
-,TRBD1,TRBJ1-2,TRBV3-1/TRBV3-2,TGTGCCAGCAGCTACGACAGGGCTGGCTATGGCTACACCTTC,CASSYDRAGYGYTF
-,-,TRBJ1-2,TRBV9,TGTGCCAGCACCACGGGTGTCGACCATGGCTACACCTTC,CASTTGVDHGYTF
-,TRBD2,TRBJ2-3,TRBV9,TGTGCCAGCAGCACCGCGACTAGCGGGGGGCTTGATACGCAGTATTTT,CASSTATSGGLDTQYF
-,-,TRBJ2-7,TRBV19,TGTGCCAGTAGTATTGGGGACTCCAATCCCTACGAGCAGTACTTC,CASSIGDSNPYEQYF
-,TRBD1,TRBJ1-5,TRBV19,TGTGCCAGCGAGATAAATTCAGGGGGGAATCAGCCCCAGCATTTT,CASEINSGGNQPQHF
-,TRBD1,TRBJ2-3,TRBV12-5,TGTGCTAGTGGTTCGCCGGGACAGGGGGCACTGGGGGGCACAGATACGCAGTATTTT,CASGSPGQGALGGTDTQYF
-,TRBD2,TRBJ2-7,TRBV19,TGTGCCAGTAGTATCACTAGCGGGGGGCTAAGCTCCTACGAGCAGTACTTC,CASSITSGGLSSYEQYF
-,TRBD2,TRBJ2-7,TRBV6-2/TRBV6-3,TGTGCCAGCAGGCCTGCGACGAGCGGGGGGGCCCCCCCCTACGAGCAGTACTTC,CASRPATSGGAPPYEQYF
-,-,TRBJ2-1,TRBV5-1,TGCGCCAGCAGCTTCCCCGAGGTGAGCTCCTACAATGAGCAGTTCTTC,CASSFPEVSSYNEQFF
few,-,TRBJ2-7,TRBV5-1,TGCGCCAGCCGCACGGCAGGGGCCGAGCAGTACTTC,CASRTAGAEQYF
-,-,TRBJ1-2,TRBV19,TGTGCCAGTAGTTGGACGGCTAACTATGGCTACACCTTC,CASSWTANYGYTF
-,-,TRBJ2-1,TRBV19,TGTGCCAGTAGTATAGTCTCCCGGGATGAGCAGTTCTTC,CASSIVSRDEQFF
-,-,TRBJ2-1,TRBV28,TGTGCCAGCAGTTTAATCATTGGGGGATCCCTTCCGTTCTTC,CASSLIIGGSLPFF
-,TRBD2,TRBJ2-7,TRBV6-2/TRBV6-3,TGTGCCAGCAGTTACTCCGGGACTATGACAAGCGAGCAGTACTTC,CASSYSGTMTSEQYF
-,-,TRBJ1-1,TRBV6-5,TGTGCCAGCATCCTAACCTGGGGACGCAGCACTGAAGCTTTCTTT,CASILTWGRSTEAFF
-,TRBD1,TRBJ2-1,TRBV9,TGTGCCAGCAGCATTTCGACAGGGGGCTGGTACAATGAGCAGTTCTTC,CASSISTGGWYNEQFF
-,-,TRBJ1-4,TRBV15,TGTGCCACCAGCAGAGGTCGGGACACTAATGAAAAACTGTTTTTT,CATSRGRDTNEKLFF
-,-,TRBJ1-5,TRBV6-5,TGTGCCAGCAGTTACTCGACGTCAAAGACGCCCCAGCATTTT,CASSYSTSKTPQHF
-,TRBD2,TRBJ2-7,TRBV19,TGTGCCAGTAGTATTAGCGGGGCCTACGAGCAGTACTTC,CASSISGAYEQYF
-,TRBD1,TRBJ2-2,TRBV7-3,TGTGCCAGCAGCTCGGGACAGATTAACACCGGGGAGCTGTTTTTT,CASSSGQINTGELFF
-,-,TRBJ1-2,TRBV27,TGTGCCAGCAACCTTAGACCCGACAGCGTCTATGGCTACACCTTC,CASNLRPDSVYGYTF
-,-,TRBJ2-7,TRBV2,TGTGCCAGCAGTGAGACTGGCGTTGTTTTAATAGAGTACTTC,CASSETGVVLIEYF
-,TRBD1,TRBJ1-5,TRBV10-2,TGCGCCAGCAGGGAAGGACAGGTCAATCAGCCCCAGCATTTT,CASREGQVNQPQHF
-,-,TRBJ2-1,TRBV11-2,TGTGCCAGCAGCCGTAGGACCAGCTCCTACAATGAGCAGTTCTTC,CASSRRTSSYNEQFF
-,-,TRBJ2-2,TRBV14,TGTGCCAGCAGCCAGCAGGGTTACGGCGGGGAGCTGTTTTTT,CASSQQGYGGELFF
few,-,TRBJ1-5,TRBV6-2/TRBV6-3,TGTGCCAGCAGTTACCCGGGTAATATGGGAATCAATCAGCCCCAGCATTTT,CASSYPGNMGINQPQHF
-,TRBD1,TRBJ1-2,TRBV5-1,TGCGCCAGCAGCCCCGGACTGACAGGGGACTATGGCTACACCTTC,CASSPGLTGDYGYTF
-,TRBD2,TRBJ2-1,TRBV6-5,TGTGCCAGCAGTATCAGCGGGGGGGCCCCCAATGAGCAGTTCTTC,CASSISGGAPNEQFF
-,TRBD1,TRBJ2-7,TRBV6-5,TGTGCCAGCAGGGTGGACAGGCCTCCCTACGAGCAGTACTTC,CASRVDRPPYEQYF
-,-,TRBJ1-4,TRBV20-1,TGCAGTGCCAGATGGGTTGAAAAACTGTTTTTT,CSARWVEKLFF
-,TRBD1,TRBJ1-2,TRBV5-5,TGTGCCAGCAGCTTATCGACAGGGGTACCTATAACCTTC,CASSLSTGVPITF
-,-,TRBJ2-7,TRBV12-3/TRBV12-4,TGTGCCAGCAGTTTTAACCACTACGAGCAGTACTTC,CASSFNHYEQYF
medium-sized,TRBD1,TRBJ1-1,TRBV18,TGTGCCAGCTCACCGGGACAGGGAAAAAACACTGAAGCTTTCTTT,CASSPGQGKNTEAFF
-,TRBD1,TRBJ1-2,TRBV18,TGTGCCAGCTCTCCCGACAGGGGTGGTTCTGGCTACACCTTC,CASSPDRGGSGYTF